These T cell receptor beta chains were read from a single sample in a study of control samples from healthy donors and cancer patients. TCRdb's table, derived via immunoSEQ multiplex PCR, lists solely in-frame clones and lacks some. Altogether approximately 100,000 clones are present, 92% being singletons, with the ten largest covering about 2.9%. Material: blood. These receptors were taken from a human donor in good health. The donor label of this sample is uncertain. Each CDR3 is given with its conserved first and last residue. The D gene is left open where the match is weak. The listing skips clone size in some rows; elsewhere it reads once, few, many or a size class.

>TRBJ1-1|TRBV15|.|.
TGTGCCACCAGCAGAGAAAGGTCCCTGGGCACTGAAGCTTTCTTT
CATSRERSLGTEAFF
>TRBJ2-4|TRBV3-1/TRBV3-2|once|.
TGTGCCAGCAGCCCTGACCCGGGAACGGGGACCAAAAACATTCAGTACTTC
CASSPDPGTGTKNIQYF
>TRBJ2-1|TRBV7-7|.|TRBD2
TGTGCCAGCAGCGTCGGGGGGGCGAATGAGCAGTTCTTC
CASSVGGANEQFF
>TRBJ1-1|TRBV28|.|TRBD1
TGTGCCAGCAGTAAACAGGGGGCTAAGAACACTGAAGCTTTCTTT
CASSKQGAKNTEAFF
>TRBJ1-3|TRBV6-5|.|.
TGTGCCAGCGGACGTGACGGAAACTCTGGAAACACCATATATTTT
CASGRDGNSGNTIYF
>TRBJ2-7|TRBV2|.|.
TGTGCCAGCAAAAGAGGTAGGGACTACGAGCAGTACTTC
CASKRGRDYEQYF
>TRBJ1-3|TRBV18|.|.
TGTGCCAGCTCACCACCATGGGAAGGGATAAGTGGAAACACCATATATTTT
CASSPPWEGISGNTIYF
>TRBJ1-6|TRBV18|.|TRBD1
TGTGCCAGCTCTCTCCAGGGGGTCGATTCACCCCTCCACTTT
CASSLQGVDSPLHF
>TRBJ2-5|TRBV14|.|.
TGTGCCAGCAGCCGCGGAGAGACCCAGTACTTC
CASSRGETQYF
>TRBJ2-3|TRBV5-1|.|TRBD2
TGCGCCAGCAGCTCAACTAGCGGGGGTAGCACAGATACGCAGTATTTT
CASSSTSGGSTDTQYF
>TRBJ1-5|TRBV12-5|.|.
TGTGCTAGTGCTCTTGGGCCTCAGCCCCAGCATTTT
CASALGPQPQHF
>TRBJ2-3|TRBV29-1|.|TRBD1
TGCAGCGTAGGGGACAGGGGGATTCCCACAGATACGCAGTATTTT
CSVGDRGIPTDTQYF
>TRBJ2-1|TRBV11-3|.|TRBD2
TGTGCCAGCAGCCTATCTAGCCAGCGGGGGGGCCTGAATGAGCAGTTCTTC
CASSLSSQRGGLNEQFF
>TRBJ2-5|TRBV9|.|.
TGTGCCAGCAGCGTAACCCACGGGGAACGGGAGACCCAGTACTTC
CASSVTHGERETQYF
>TRBJ1-2|TRBV21-1|once|.
TGTGCCAGCAGCAACCGGGGGGGACAGCACTATGGCTACACCTTC
CASSNRGGQHYGYTF
>TRBJ1-1|TRBV24-1|.|.
TGTGCCACCAGTGATGCTGAGTACACTGAAGCTTTCTTT
CATSDAEYTEAFF
>TRBJ2-2|TRBV5-4|.|.
TGTGCCAGCAGGAGGAGAGGAAATCCGAACACCGGGGAGCTGTTTTTT
CASRRRGNPNTGELFF
>TRBJ2-6|TRBV7-6|.|.
TGTGCCAGCAGCTTAGCCGGACATACTGGGGCCAACGTCCTGACTTTC
CASSLAGHTGANVLTF
>TRBJ2-7|TRBV28|.|TRBD1
TGTGCCAGCAGCCTTAGCCCGGGACAGGCGCAGTACGAGCAGTACTTC
CASSLSPGQAQYEQYF
>TRBJ1-4|TRBV6-7|.|.
TGTGCCAGCAGGAGAAGGAGGCGTGAAAAACTGTTTTTT
CASRRRRREKLFF
>TRBJ1-1|TRBV28|once|.
TGTGCCAGCAGCCCTATTCAGGACATTGGCACTGAAGCTTTCTTT
CASSPIQDIGTEAFF
>TRBJ1-1|TRBV19|.|.
TGTGCCACCGAACCAAGCCGGGGTCTCGCGGCTTTCTTT
CATEPSRGLAAFF
>TRBJ2-7|TRBV11-2|.|.
TGTGCCAGCAGCCCATGGGGCCACTACGAGCAGTACTTC
CASSPWGHYEQYF
>TRBJ2-5|TRBV18|.|.
TGTGCCAGCTCATCCCCCCAGCAAGAGACCCAGTACTTC
CASSSPQQETQYF
>TRBJ2-2|TRBV9|few|.
TGTGCCAGCAGCGTAGGGCAGCTAAACACCGGGGAGCTGTTTTTT
CASSVGQLNTGELFF
>TRBJ2-1|TRBV30|.|.
TGTGCCTGGAGTAGGGTGGGGTTCTTC
CAWSRVGFF